This paragraph reports one TCR beta chain. This sample was included in a study of OX40 agonist ivuxolimab in advanced cancers. Produced via immunoSEQ multiplex PCR; TCRdb's table is partial and in-frame only. The sample holds under 30,000 clones, roughly 80% seen once. This CDR3 has 12 amino acids. V was cut by 3 bases and J by 5 bases, with 7 bases left in between. Germline assignment: CDR1 SGHVS and CDR2 FQNEAQ. This chain joins TRBV7-8 and TRBJ1-1; D unclear. The material sequenced was CD4+ or CD8+ T cells sorted from blood, taken in a trial of the OX40 agonist ivuxolimab. This TCR was recovered from an adult with an advanced solid tumor such as melanoma, head and neck, liver or kidney cancer. DNA for the CDR3: TGTGCCAGCAGCTTCGAGTATACTGAAGCTTTCTTT. It translates to CASSFEYTEAFF.